This paragraph reports one T cell receptor (beta chain). Its target is unknown. The record originates from a study of T cell responses to AZD1222 COVID-19 vaccine. Study-level findings and limits: Possibly, clonal diversity was underestimated; donors were largely white British and included more females. The study sampled repertoires only after the peak T cell response.

Measured with immunoSEQ multiplex PCR; TCRdb has only the in-frame clones, and not every one. This table holds 80,000 to 100,000 clones, approximately 91% found once. The CDR3 runs to 14 residues. Germline loops: CDR1 SGHVS, CDR2 FQNEAQ. V trimming: 8 bases; J trimming: 7 bases; junction bases outside the gene matches: 6. Samples with a second dose at about 4 or about 12 weeks were pooled together. The material sequenced was peripheral blood, taken 28 days after the second AZD1222 dose. The sequence came from an adult who received the AZD1222 COVID-19 vaccine. This rearrangement joins TRBV7-8 to TRBJ2-1; the match to TRBD1 covers 12 bases. CDR3 DNA: TGTGCCAGCGGGGACAGGGGGCGGTCGAATGAGCAGTTCTTC. This translates into CASGDRGRSNEQFF.